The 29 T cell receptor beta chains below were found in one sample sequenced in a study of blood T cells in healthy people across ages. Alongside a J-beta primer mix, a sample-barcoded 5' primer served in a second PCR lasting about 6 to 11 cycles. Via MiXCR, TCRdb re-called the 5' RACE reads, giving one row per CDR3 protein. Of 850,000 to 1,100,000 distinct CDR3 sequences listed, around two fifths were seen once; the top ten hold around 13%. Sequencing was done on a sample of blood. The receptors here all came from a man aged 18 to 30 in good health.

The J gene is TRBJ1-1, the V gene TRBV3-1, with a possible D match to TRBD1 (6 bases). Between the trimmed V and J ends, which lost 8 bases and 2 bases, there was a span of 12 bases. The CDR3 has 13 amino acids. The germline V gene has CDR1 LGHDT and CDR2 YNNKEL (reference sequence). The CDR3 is CASARGLNTEAFF. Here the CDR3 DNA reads TGTGCCAGCGCCAGGGGACTTAACACTGAAGCTTTCTTT.

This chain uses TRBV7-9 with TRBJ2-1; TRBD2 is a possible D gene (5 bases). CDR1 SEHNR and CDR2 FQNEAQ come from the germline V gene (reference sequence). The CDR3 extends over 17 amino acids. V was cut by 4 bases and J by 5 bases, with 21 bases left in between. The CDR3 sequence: CASSSDRLSGPNNEQFF. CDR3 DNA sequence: TGTGCCAGCAGCTCCGACCGTCTAAGCGGACCCAACAATGAGCAGTTCTTC. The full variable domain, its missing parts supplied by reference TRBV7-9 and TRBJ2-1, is DTGVSQNPRHKITKRGQNVTFRCDPISEHNRLYWYRQTLGQGPEFLTYFQNEAQLEKSRLLSDRFSAERPKGSFSTLEIQRTEQGDSAMYLCASSSDRLSGPNNEQFFGPGTRLTVL.

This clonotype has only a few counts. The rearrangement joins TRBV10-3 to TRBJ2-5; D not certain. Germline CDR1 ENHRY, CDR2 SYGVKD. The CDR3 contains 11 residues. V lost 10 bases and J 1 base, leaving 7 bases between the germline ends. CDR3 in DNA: TGTGCCACCGCTCGCCAAGAGACCCAGTACTTC. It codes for CATARQETQYF.

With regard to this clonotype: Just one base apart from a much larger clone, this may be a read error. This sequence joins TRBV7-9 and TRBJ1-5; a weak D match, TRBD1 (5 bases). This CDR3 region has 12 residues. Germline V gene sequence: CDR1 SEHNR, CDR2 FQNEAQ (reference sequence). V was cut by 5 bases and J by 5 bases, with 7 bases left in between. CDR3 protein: CASSIGDQPQHF. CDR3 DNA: TGTGCCAGCAGCATAGGGGATCAGCCCCAGCATTTT.

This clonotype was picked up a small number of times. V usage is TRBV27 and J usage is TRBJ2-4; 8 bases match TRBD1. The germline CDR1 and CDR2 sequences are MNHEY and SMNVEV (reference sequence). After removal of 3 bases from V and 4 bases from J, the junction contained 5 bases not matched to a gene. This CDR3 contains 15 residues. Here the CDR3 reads CASSFGRGPKNIQYF. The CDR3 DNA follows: TGTGCCAGCAGTTTCGGCAGGGGGCCGAAAAACATTCAGTACTTC.

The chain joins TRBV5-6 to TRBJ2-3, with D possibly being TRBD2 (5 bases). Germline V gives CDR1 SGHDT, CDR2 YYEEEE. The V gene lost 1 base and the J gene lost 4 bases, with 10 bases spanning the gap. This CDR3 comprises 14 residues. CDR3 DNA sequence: TGTGCCAGCAGCTTGTATGAGGGTTCAGATACGCAGTATTTT. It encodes CASSLYEGSDTQYF.

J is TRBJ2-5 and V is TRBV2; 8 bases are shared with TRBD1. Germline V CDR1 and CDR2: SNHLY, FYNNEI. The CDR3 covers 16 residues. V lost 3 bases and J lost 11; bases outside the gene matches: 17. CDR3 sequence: CASSEVQGALLNEQYF. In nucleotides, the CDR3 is TGTGCCAGCAGTGAGGTCCAGGGGGCTTTACTCAATGAGCAGTACTTC.

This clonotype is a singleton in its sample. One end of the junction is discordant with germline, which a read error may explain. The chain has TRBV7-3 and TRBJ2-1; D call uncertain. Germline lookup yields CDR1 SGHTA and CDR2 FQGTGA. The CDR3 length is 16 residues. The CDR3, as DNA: TGTGCCAGCAGCTTATTTGGTAGAAGCTCCTACAATGAGCAGGTCTTC. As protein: CASSLFGRSSYNEQVF.

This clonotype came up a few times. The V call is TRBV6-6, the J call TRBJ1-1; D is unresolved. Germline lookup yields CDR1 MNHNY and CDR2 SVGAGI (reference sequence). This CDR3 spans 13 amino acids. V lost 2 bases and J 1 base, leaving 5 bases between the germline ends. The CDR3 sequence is CASSYVANTEAFF. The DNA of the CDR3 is TGTGCCAGCAGTTACGTCGCGAACACTGAAGCTTTCTTT.

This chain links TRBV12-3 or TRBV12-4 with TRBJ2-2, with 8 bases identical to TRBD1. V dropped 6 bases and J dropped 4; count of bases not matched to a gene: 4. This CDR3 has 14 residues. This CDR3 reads CASRTGVFTGELFF. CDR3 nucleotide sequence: TGTGCCAGCAGGACAGGGGTGTTCACCGGGGAGCTGTTTTTT.

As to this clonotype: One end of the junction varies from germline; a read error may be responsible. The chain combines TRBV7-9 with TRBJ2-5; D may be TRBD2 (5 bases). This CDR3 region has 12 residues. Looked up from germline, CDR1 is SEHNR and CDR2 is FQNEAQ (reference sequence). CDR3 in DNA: TGTGTCAGCAGCTTCGATCTATGGGAGCAGTACTTC. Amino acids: CVSSFDLWEQYF.

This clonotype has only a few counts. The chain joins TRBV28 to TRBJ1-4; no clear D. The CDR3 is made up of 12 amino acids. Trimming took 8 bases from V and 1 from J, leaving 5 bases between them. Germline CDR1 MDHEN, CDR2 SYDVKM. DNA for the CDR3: TGTGCCAGCGGTAGAACTAATGAAAAACTGTTTTTT. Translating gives CASGRTNEKLFF.

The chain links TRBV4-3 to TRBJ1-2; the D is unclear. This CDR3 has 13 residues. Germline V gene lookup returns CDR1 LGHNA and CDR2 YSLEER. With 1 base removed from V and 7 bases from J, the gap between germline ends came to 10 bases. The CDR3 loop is CASSQGEGAGYTF. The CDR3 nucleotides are TGCGCCAGCAGCCAAGGGGAAGGAGCTGGCTACACCTTC.

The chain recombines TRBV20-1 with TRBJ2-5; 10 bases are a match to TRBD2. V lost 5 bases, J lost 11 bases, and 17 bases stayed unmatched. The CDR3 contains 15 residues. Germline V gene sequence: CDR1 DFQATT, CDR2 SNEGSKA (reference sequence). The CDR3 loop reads CSALVSGGLYNEQYF. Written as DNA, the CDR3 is TGCAGTGCTTTGGTTAGCGGGGGGTTGTACAATGAGCAGTACTTC.

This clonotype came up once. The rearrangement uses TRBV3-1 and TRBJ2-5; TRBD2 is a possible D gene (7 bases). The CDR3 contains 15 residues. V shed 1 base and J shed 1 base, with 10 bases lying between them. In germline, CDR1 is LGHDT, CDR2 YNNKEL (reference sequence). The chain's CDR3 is CASSQVGGRQETQYF. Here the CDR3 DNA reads TGTGCCAGCAGCCAAGTCGGGGGGCGCCAAGAGACCCAGTACTTC.

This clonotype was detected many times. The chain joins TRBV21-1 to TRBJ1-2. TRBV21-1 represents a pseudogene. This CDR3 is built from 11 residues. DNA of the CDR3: TGTGCCAGCAGCAAAGGGTGTGGCTACACCTTC. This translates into CASSKGCGYTF.

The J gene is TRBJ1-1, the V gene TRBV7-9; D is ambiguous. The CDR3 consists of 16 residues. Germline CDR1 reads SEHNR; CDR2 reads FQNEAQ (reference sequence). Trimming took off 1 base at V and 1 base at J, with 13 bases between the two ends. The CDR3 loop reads CASSLGPHLGNTEAFF. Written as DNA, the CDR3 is TGTGCCAGCAGCTTAGGGCCCCACCTTGGGAACACTGAAGCTTTCTTT.

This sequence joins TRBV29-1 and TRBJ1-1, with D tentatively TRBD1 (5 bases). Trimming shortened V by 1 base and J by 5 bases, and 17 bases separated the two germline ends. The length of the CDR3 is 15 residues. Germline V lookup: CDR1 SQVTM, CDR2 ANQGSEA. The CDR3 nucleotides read TGCAGCGTTGAAGTCGGGGCGCTGCGGAGTACTGAAGCTTTCTTT. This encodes CSVEVGALRSTEAFF.

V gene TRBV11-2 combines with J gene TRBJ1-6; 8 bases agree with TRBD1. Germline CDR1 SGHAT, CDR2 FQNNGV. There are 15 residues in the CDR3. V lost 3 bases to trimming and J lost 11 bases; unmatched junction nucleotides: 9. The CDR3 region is CASSFVRTGTTPLHF. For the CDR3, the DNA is TGTGCCAGCAGCTTCGTGCGGACAGGGACAACACCCCTCCACTTT. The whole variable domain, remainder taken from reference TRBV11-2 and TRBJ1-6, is EAGVAQSPRYKIIEKRQSVAFWCNPISGHATLYWYQQILGQGPKLLIQFQNNGVVDDSQLPKDRFSAERLKGVDSTLKIQPAKLEDSAVYLCASSFVRTGTTPLHFGNGTRLTVT.

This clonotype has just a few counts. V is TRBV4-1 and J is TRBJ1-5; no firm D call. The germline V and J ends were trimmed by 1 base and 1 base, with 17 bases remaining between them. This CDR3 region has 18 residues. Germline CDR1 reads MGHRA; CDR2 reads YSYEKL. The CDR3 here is CASSQGGPFGWSNQPQHF. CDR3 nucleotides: TGCGCCAGCAGCCAAGGAGGACCTTTCGGGTGGAGCAATCAGCCCCAGCATTTT.

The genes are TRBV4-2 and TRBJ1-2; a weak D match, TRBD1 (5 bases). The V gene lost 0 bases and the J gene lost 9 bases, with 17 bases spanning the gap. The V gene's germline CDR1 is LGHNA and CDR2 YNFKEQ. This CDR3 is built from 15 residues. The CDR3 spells CASSQEGTEAGRYTF. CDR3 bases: TGTGCCAGCAGCCAAGAAGGGACGGAAGCAGGTCGCTACACCTTC.

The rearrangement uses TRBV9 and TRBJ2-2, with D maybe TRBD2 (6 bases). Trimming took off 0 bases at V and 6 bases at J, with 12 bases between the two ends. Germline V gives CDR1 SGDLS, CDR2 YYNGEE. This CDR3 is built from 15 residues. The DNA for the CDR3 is TGTGCCAGCAGCGTAGAGCCCGGGAGCCCCGGGGAGCTGTTTTTT. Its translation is CASSVEPGSPGELFF.

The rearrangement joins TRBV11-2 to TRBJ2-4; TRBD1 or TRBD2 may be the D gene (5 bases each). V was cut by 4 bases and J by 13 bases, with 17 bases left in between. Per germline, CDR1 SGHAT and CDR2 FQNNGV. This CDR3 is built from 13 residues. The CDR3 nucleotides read TGTGCCAGCAGCTGGGAGACAGTGAATGAGCAGTACTTC. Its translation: CASSWETVNEQYF.

CDR3 amino acids: CSAHNDYGYTF. The DNA for the CDR3 is TGCAGTGCTCACAACGACTATGGCTACACCTTC. The chain employs TRBV20-1 and TRBJ1-2; D unclear. CDR1 is DFQATT, CDR2 SNEGSKA, per germline (reference sequence). The CDR3 length is 11 residues. V lost 5 bases and J 3 bases, leaving 7 bases between the germline ends.

For the CDR3, the DNA is TGTGCCAGCTCACCAAGGGTGGGACAGACGAACACTGAAGCTTTCTTT. Residues: CASSPRVGQTNTEAFF. This sequence joins TRBV18 and TRBJ1-1, with 7 bases identical to TRBD1. V lost 2 bases and J lost 1; bases outside the gene matches: 7. Germline values: CDR1 KGHSH, CDR2 LQKENI. The CDR3 length is 16 residues.

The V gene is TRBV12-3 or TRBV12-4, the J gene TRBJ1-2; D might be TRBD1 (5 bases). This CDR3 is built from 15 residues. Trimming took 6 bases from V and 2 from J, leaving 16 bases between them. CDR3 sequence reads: CASSPPEGSNYGYTF. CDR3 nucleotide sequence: TGTGCCAGCAGCCCCCCCGAGGGGTCGAACTATGGCTACACCTTC.

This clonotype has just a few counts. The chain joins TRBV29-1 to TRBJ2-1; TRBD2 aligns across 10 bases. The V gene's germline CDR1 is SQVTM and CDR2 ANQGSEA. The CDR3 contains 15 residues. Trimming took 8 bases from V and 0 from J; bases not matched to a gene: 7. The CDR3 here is CSCSGGQSSYNEQFF. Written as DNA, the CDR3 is TGCAGCTGTAGCGGGGGGCAGAGCTCCTACAATGAGCAGTTCTTC.

The CDR3 region has the DNA TGTGCCATCAGGGTTACAGGGAACACTGAAGCTTTCTTT. This sequence encodes CAIRVTGNTEAFF. This chain joins TRBV10-3 and TRBJ1-1; D perhaps matches TRBD1 (5 bases). CDR1 and CDR2 from the germline V gene are ENHRY and SYGVKD. V lost 6 bases and J lost 1, with 9 bases in between. The CDR3 is made up of 13 amino acids.

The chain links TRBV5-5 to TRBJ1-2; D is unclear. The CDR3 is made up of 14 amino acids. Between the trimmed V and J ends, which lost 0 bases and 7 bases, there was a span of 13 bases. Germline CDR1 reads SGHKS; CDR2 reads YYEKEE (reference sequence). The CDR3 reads CASSLETEKSGYTF. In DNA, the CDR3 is TGTGCCAGCAGCTTGGAAACAGAGAAGAGTGGCTACACCTTC. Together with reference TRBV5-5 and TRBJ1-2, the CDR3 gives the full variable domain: DAGVTQSPTHLIKTRGQQVTLRCSPISGHKSVSWYQQVLGQGPQFIFQYYEKEERGRGNFPDRFSARQFPNYSSELNVNALLLGDSALYLCASSLETEKSGYTFGSGTRLTVV.